This entry is about one T cell receptor beta chain. Its antigen remains unidentified. This entry comes from a study of a mutant IDH1 vaccine in newly diagnosed glioma. Study context: Patients previously underwent radiotherapy, temozolomide, or both, and most underwent both.

Stated time point: week 35, safety follow-up. Every vaccine dose comprised 300 ug of mutant IDH1 20-mer peptide plus topical imiquimod. Sequencing used immunoSEQ multiplex PCR; TCRdb keeps in-frame clones, though not all of them. The sample holds 73,000 or so clones, approximately 88% seen once. This sequence originates from a man aged 18 to 35 with glioma. This material consisted of PBMCs, taken from a glioma patient whose treatment included an IDH1 peptide vaccine.

The CDR3 spells CASSLNGGSGVVGELFF. The CDR3 DNA reads TGTGCCAGCAGCTTAAACGGCGGGTCGGGGGTGGTCGGGGAGCTGTTTTTT. This chain joins TRBV7-4 and TRBJ2-2; possibly TRBD2 for D (6 bases). V was cut by 2 bases and J by 7 bases, with 20 bases left in between. The germline gives CDR1 SGHVT, CDR2 SQSDAQ. CDR3 length: 17 residues.